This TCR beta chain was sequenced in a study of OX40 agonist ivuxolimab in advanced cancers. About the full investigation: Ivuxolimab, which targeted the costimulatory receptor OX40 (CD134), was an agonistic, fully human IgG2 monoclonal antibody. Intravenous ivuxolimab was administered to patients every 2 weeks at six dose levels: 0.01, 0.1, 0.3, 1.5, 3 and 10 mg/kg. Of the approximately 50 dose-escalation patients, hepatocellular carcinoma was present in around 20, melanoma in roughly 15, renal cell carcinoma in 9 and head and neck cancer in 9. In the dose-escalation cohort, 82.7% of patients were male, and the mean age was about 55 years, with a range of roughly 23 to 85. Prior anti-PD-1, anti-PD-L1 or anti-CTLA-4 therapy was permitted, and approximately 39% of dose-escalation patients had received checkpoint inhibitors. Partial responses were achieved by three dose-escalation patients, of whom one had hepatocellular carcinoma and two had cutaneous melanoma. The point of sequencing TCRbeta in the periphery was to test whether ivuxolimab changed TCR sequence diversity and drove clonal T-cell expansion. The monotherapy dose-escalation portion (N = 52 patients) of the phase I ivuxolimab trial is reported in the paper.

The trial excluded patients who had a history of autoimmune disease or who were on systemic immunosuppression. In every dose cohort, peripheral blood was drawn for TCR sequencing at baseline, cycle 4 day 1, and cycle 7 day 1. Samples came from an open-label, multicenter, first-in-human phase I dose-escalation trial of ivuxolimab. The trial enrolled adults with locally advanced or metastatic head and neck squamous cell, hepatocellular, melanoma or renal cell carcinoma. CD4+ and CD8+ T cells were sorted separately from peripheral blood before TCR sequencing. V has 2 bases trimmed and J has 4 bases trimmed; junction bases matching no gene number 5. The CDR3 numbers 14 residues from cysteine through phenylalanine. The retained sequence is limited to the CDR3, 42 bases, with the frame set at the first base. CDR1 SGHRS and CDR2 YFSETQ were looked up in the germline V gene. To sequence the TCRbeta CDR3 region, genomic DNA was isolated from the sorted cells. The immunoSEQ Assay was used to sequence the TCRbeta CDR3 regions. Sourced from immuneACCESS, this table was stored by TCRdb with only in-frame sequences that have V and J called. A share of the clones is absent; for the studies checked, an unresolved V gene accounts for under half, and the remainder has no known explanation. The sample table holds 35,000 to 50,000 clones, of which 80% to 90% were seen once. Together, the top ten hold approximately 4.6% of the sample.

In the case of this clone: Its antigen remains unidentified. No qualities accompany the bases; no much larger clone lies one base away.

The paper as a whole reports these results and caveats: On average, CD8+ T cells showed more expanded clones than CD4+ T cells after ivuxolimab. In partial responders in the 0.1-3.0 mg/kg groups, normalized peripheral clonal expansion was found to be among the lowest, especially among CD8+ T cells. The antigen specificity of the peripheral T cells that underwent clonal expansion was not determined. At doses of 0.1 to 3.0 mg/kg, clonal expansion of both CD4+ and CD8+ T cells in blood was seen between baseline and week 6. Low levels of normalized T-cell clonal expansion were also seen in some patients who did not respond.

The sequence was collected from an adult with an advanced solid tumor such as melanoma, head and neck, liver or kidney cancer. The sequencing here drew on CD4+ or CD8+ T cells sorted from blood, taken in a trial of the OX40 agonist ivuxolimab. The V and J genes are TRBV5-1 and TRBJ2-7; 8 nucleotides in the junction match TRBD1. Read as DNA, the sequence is TGCGCCAGCAGCTTCGGGACAGGCAAGTACGAGCAGTACTTC. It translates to CASSFGTGKYEQYF.